This T cell receptor (beta chain) is drawn from a study of T cell responses to AZD1222 COVID-19 vaccine (dated by TCRdb to the early 2020s). With regard to the full study: AZD1222 recipients whose second dose came at about 4 weeks and those whose second dose came at about 12 weeks were combined into one group, since spike-specific TCR depth and breadth did not differ between the two schedules. TCR sequencing covered over 230 trial participants: 200 to 210 given two doses of AZD1222 and some 25 given two doses of MenACWY control vaccine. Trial participants were enrolled by age into 18-55, 56-69 and 70-plus year subgroups, with roughly 160, 29 and 62 TCR-sequenced participants respectively.

The CDR3 regions of human TCRbeta chains were analyzed by immunosequencing. Per the source publication's procedure: TCRs in the repertoires were compared against a reference library of SARS-CoV-2-specific TCRs that had been generated with the MIRA antigen-specificity platform. Breadth was defined as the fraction of unique TCRs that were SARS-CoV-2-associated. Depth was defined as the fraction of total T cells that were SARS-CoV-2-associated. Using the MIRA data, each spike-specific TCR was mapped to the spike region that the TCR reacts to and placed in a CD4 or CD8 class. Log10-transformed breadth and depth values were compared by one-way ANOVA with Sidak's multiple comparisons tests. TCRdb provides this immuneACCESS table in a form limited to in-frame rearrangements. Some clones are lacking; in checked studies, under half of them reflect an unresolved V gene, and why the rest are absent is not known. V and J calls and clone size are as listed in that table; D and trimming were resolved from the DNA. The sample table shows 96,000 or so clones, and under 90% are seen once. The ten largest make up 20% to 30% of the sample.

Paper-wide results and their limitations: Epitopes outside the regions mutated in the B.1.351 and B.1.1.7 variants were reportedly recognized by nearly half of the unique spike-specific TCRs. CD4 TCRs associated with the vaccine covered the entire spike protein, and the dominant responses were in regions 160-218 and 743-854. Because no day 14 peak-response samples were available, repertoires were characterized only after the peak T cell response. The 56-69-year group was small, and its depth increase did not reach significance, likely because of low power. Most participants were white British and females outnumbered males, and the authors suggested that clonal diversity may have been underestimated. Only five to seven AZD1222 recipients were SARS-CoV-2 seropositive at baseline, limiting conclusions about previously exposed vaccinees. A significant rise in spike-specific TCR breadth and depth was observed after two AZD1222 doses relative to day 0 and relative to MenACWY recipients.

Reading the label with the study, this specimen's time point is: baseline before first vaccination. Samples from vaccinated people were obtained from the UK trials COV001 and COV002, which included a single-blind randomized controlled phase 2/3 trial of AZD1222 (ChAdOx1 nCoV-19) in healthy adults. For TCRbeta chain sequencing, PBMC samples from trial participants were taken at day 0 and at day 28 after the second dose. Of note for this clone: Its antigen is still unknown. No much larger clone is present one base from it, and per-base qualities are unavailable.

Germline trimming: 5 bases from V, 7 bases from J; junction bases outside gene matches: 9. The cysteine opens and the phenylalanine closes a CDR3 of 14 amino acids. The sequence is cut down to CDR3 DNA, 42 bases in frame from base 1. From a lookup of the germline V gene, CDR1 and CDR2 are SGHTA and FQGNSA. The TCR sequence derives from an adult in good health. The starting material was peripheral blood, obtained on day 0 of AZD1222 vaccination. The V and J genes are TRBV7-2 and TRBJ2-7; TRBD2 fits 9 bases in the junction. In nucleotides, the sequence is TGTGCCAGCAGCAGAGGACTAGCGACTAGGGAGCAGTACTTC. This yields the protein CASSRGLATREQYF.